The 32 T cell receptor beta chains below come from one sample, sequenced in a study of blood T cell repertoires in COVID-19. Some clones are missing from TCRdb's copy, which holds only in-frame ones; the method was immunoSEQ multiplex PCR. Here the sample spans around 360,000 clones, approximately 87% being singletons. Sequenced material: PBMCs or T cells enriched from blood (not recorded which). These receptors all come from a man aged 35 to 55 in a cohort exposed to, infected with or recovered from COVID-19 (not recorded which).

This chain links TRBV7-9 with TRBJ1-4; TRBD1 matches 11 bases. Germline V gene sequence: CDR1 SEHNR, CDR2 FQNEAQ (reference sequence). The CDR3 consists of 16 residues. V trimming: 5 bases; J trimming: 8 bases; junction bases outside the gene matches: 10. The CDR3 DNA reads as TGTGCCAGCAGCACCTCGGGACAGGGGGAAGGAGAAAAACTGTTTTTT. Its translation is CASSTSGQGEGEKLFF.

The chain has TRBV18 and TRBJ1-1; a possible D gene is TRBD1 (5 bases). The ends were cut back, 1 base at V and 4 bases at J, with 10 bases in the middle. CDR1 and CDR2 (germline): KGHSH, LQKENI. The length of the CDR3 is 14 residues. The CDR3 DNA is TGTGCCAGCTCACCACAGGGGTACGTCACTGAAGCTTTCTTT. This codes for CASSPQGYVTEAFF.

This sequence joins TRBV3-1 (or the pseudogene TRBV3-2) and TRBJ2-1; 7 nucleotides agree with TRBD2. Germline V CDR1 and CDR2: LGHDT, YNNKEL (reference sequence). The CDR3 is 15 amino acids. V shed 1 base, J shed 8 bases, and the junction held 8 bases outside the gene matches. In nucleotides, the CDR3 is TGTGCCAGCAGCCAAGCCCGGACTAGGGGAGATGAGCAGTTCTTC. This encodes CASSQARTRGDEQFF.

The gene calls are TRBV9 and TRBJ2-5; 7 bases agree with TRBD2. V gave up 0 bases and J gave up 5 bases; unmatched junction bases: 10. Germline V gene lookup returns CDR1 SGDLS and CDR2 YYNGEE. The CDR3 contains 16 residues. CDR3 DNA sequence: TGTGCCAGCAGCGTAGCCGGGGGGACCCCCCTCGAGACCCAGTACTTC. Protein sequence: CASSVAGGTPLETQYF.

This chain links TRBV4-2 with TRBJ2-2, with 8 bases aligning to TRBD2. This CDR3 comprises 14 residues. Germline V CDR1 and CDR2: LGHNA, YNFKEQ. The junction had 0 bases not matched to a gene; V was cut back by 6 bases and J by 0 bases. CDR3 in amino acids: CASRTSANTGELFF. The CDR3 region has the DNA TGTGCCAGCAGGACTAGCGCGAACACCGGGGAGCTGTTTTTT.

The J gene is TRBJ2-5, the V gene TRBV10-2; no clear D gene. CDR1 is WSHSY, CDR2 SAAADI, per germline. CDR3 length equals 12 residues. Trimming took 4 bases from V and 4 from J, leaving 7 bases between them. The CDR3 is CASSGFRETQYF. The CDR3, as DNA: TGCGCCAGCAGTGGATTTAGAGAGACCCAGTACTTC.

The chain carries TRBV28 and TRBJ2-1, with 8 bases that match TRBD2. V gave up 5 bases and J gave up 5 bases; unmatched junction bases: 11. Germline values: CDR1 MDHEN, CDR2 SYDVKM. This CDR3 is 16 amino acids long. The CDR3 here is CASSPPGLAGNNEQFF. CDR3 sequence (DNA): TGTGCCAGCAGTCCCCCTGGCTTAGCGGGAAACAATGAGCAGTTCTTC.

V is TRBV4-1 and J is TRBJ2-7, with 13 positions matching TRBD2. The J segment lost 4 bases and the V segment lost 4 bases, leaving 4 bases of the junction unmatched. Germline CDR1 is MGHRA and CDR2 is YSYEKL. The CDR3 consists of 15 residues. The CDR3 reads CASSRTSGSLYEQYF. CDR3 bases: TGCGCCAGCAGCCGGACTAGCGGGAGTTTGTACGAGCAGTACTTC.

The gene calls are TRBV4-1 and TRBJ1-2; D gene unclear. Germline V CDR1 and CDR2: MGHRA, YSYEKL. Trimming took off 1 base at V and 4 bases at J, with 13 bases between the two ends. This CDR3 contains 15 residues. CDR3 sequence reads: CASSQVVVPFYGYTF. For the CDR3, the DNA is TGCGCCAGCAGCCAAGTAGTTGTCCCGTTCTATGGCTACACCTTC.

The chain carries TRBV24-1 and TRBJ2-7; D may be TRBD1 (5 bases). V was cut by 10 bases and J by 1 base, with 16 bases left in between. CDR3 length: 14 residues. Germline CDR1 and CDR2: KGHDR and SFDVKD. The CDR3 protein is CATSSGFGSYEQYF. The CDR3 region has the DNA TGTGCCACTTCGTCAGGGTTCGGGTCCTACGAGCAGTACTTC.

This chain links TRBV4-1 with TRBJ2-5; 7 positions agree with TRBD2. The CDR3 is made up of 16 amino acids. The germline V gene encodes CDR1 MGHRA and CDR2 YSYEKL. V lost 3 bases, J lost 3 bases, and 10 bases stayed unmatched. CDR3 nucleotide sequence: TGCGCCAGCAGCCAGGGCCGCGGGAGTGGAGAAGAGACCCAGTACTTC. Translated: CASSQGRGSGEETQYF.

CDR3 nucleotides: TGTGCCAGCAGTTTAAAGCGGCCTAAAGCGCTTACCCAGTACTTC. Its translation: CASSLKRPKALTQYF. The chain employs TRBV28 and TRBJ2-5, with a tentative D call TRBD2 (5 bases). CDR1 is MDHEN, CDR2 SYDVKM, per germline. The CDR3 covers 15 residues. Trimming left V 2 bases short and J 8 bases short, with 18 bases between.

The chain employs TRBV19 and TRBJ1-5; 7 bases map to TRBD1. CDR1 is LNHDA and CDR2 is SQIVND in the germline V gene (reference sequence). With V trimmed by 6 bases and J by 4 bases, 9 bases remained unmatched. The CDR3 is made up of 15 amino acids. This chain's CDR3 is CASSFTGARNQPQHF. The CDR3 DNA is TGTGCCAGTAGCTTCACAGGGGCGCGGAATCAGCCCCAGCATTTT.

The chain couples TRBV6-1 to TRBJ1-2; unclear D gene. CDR3 length: 13 residues. The V gene's germline CDR1 is MNHNS and CDR2 SASEGT. The V end lost 3 bases, the J end lost 3 bases, and 8 bases lay between the germline ends. This CDR3 reads CASSENSHYGYTF. For the CDR3, the DNA is TGTGCCAGCAGTGAGAACAGCCACTATGGCTACACCTTC.

The chain combines TRBV3-1 (or the pseudogene TRBV3-2) with TRBJ2-2; D possibly corresponds to TRBD2 (6 bases). CDR3 length: 16 amino acids. Germline CDR1 is LGHDT and CDR2 is YNNKEL (reference sequence). Trimming took off 0 bases at V and 3 bases at J, with 11 bases between the two ends. CDR3 sequence: CASSQDHRDYTGELFF. In DNA, the CDR3 is TGTGCCAGCAGCCAAGATCATCGGGACTACACCGGGGAGCTGTTTTTT.

This clone was counted between two and nine times. The chain employs TRBV2 and TRBJ1-2, with a possible D match to TRBD1 (5 bases). The germline V and J ends were trimmed by 7 bases and 8 bases, with 29 bases remaining between them. In germline, CDR1 is SNHLY, CDR2 FYNNEI. This CDR3 is built from 17 residues. CDR3: CASKRTYRGIEESGYTF. DNA of the CDR3: TGTGCCAGCAAGAGGACATATAGAGGTATTGAGGAGAGCGGCTACACCTTC.

The V gene is TRBV5-1, the J gene TRBJ2-5, with 14 bases lining up with TRBD2. V lost 4 bases, J lost 0 bases, and 8 bases stayed unmatched. The germline gives CDR1 SGHRS, CDR2 YFSETQ. CDR3 length: 18 amino acids. In nucleotides, the CDR3 is TGCGCCAGCAGCCCGGGACTAGCGGGAGACCCGTACCAAGAGACCCAGTACTTC. Residues: CASSPGLAGDPYQETQYF.

The J gene is TRBJ2-7, the V gene TRBV7-6, with 7 bases aligning to TRBD1. The V gene's germline CDR1 is SGHVS and CDR2 FNYEAQ. The CDR3 loop spans 14 amino acids. J was trimmed by 2 bases and V by 4 bases; bases with no gene match: 5. CDR3 region: CASSSGDRAYEQYF. Written as DNA, the CDR3 is TGTGCCAGCAGCTCAGGGGACAGAGCCTACGAGCAGTACTTC.

The chain's CDR3 is CASSFRGRGEKLFF. Written as DNA, the CDR3 is TGTGCCAGCAGTTTTAGGGGGCGTGGTGAAAAACTGTTTTTT. The chain joins TRBV27 to TRBJ1-4; 7 positions match TRBD1. The trim removed 3 bases at V and 7 bases at J, leaving 5 bases unmatched. The CDR3 runs 14 residues. CDR1 is MNHEY, CDR2 SMNVEV, per germline (reference sequence). The full variable domain, with the rest looked up from reference TRBV27 and TRBJ1-4, is EAQVTQNPRYLITVTGKKLTVTCSQNMNHEYMSWYRQDPGLGLRQIYYSMNVEVTDKGDVPEGYKVSRKEKRNFPLILESPSPNQTSLYFCASSFRGRGEKLFFGSGTQLSVL.

The CDR3 reads CSVDLSGTGLAEAFF. The CDR3 bases are TGCAGCGTTGACCTTTCCGGGACAGGGTTAGCTGAAGCTTTCTTT. The chain recombines TRBV29-1 with TRBJ1-1, with 9 bases aligning to TRBD1. Germline CDR1 is SQVTM and CDR2 is ANQGSEA. The ends lost 3 bases at V and 6 bases at J; junction bases unmatched: 11. The CDR3 extends over 15 amino acids.

The rearrangement links TRBV3-1 (or the pseudogene TRBV3-2) to TRBJ2-7; TRBD1 matches at 7 bases. Looked up from germline, CDR1 is LGHDT and CDR2 is YNNKEL (reference sequence). With 4 bases clipped from V and 2 bases from J, the junction kept 8 bases outside the gene matches. This CDR3 region has 15 residues. The CDR3: CASSPTGTLTYEQYF. The CDR3 nucleotides are TGTGCCAGCAGCCCGACAGGGACGTTGACCTACGAGCAGTACTTC.

CDR3 amino acids: CASSRTSGSNEQFF. The CDR3 nucleotides read TGTGCCAGCAGCCGGACTAGCGGGAGCAATGAGCAGTTCTTC. The chain couples TRBV7-7 to TRBJ2-1; 13 nucleotides match TRBD2. The junction had 1 base not matched to a gene; V was cut back by 5 bases and J by 6 bases. The length of the CDR3 is 14 residues. CDR1 SSHAT and CDR2 FNYEAQ come from the germline V gene (reference sequence).

The chain is built from TRBV5-1 and TRBJ1-1; D is unresolved. Trimming took off 4 bases at V and 3 bases at J, with 16 bases between the two ends. This CDR3 contains 15 residues. The germline gives CDR1 SGHRS, CDR2 YFSETQ. CDR3 DNA: TGCGCCAGCAGCCCGGCTACGGGGTGGGACACTGAAGCTTTCTTT. It translates to CASSPATGWDTEAFF.

J is TRBJ1-5 and V is TRBV2, with unresolved D. CDR3 size: 14 residues. CDR1 and CDR2 (germline): SNHLY, FYNNEI. Trimming removed 4 bases from V and 2 bases from J, with 9 bases in between. The CDR3 here is CASSVTFGNQPQHF. DNA for the CDR3: TGTGCCAGCAGTGTGACTTTCGGCAATCAGCCCCAGCATTTT.

The chain employs TRBV4-1 and TRBJ1-2, with 7 bases fitting TRBD1. Germline-derived CDR1 and CDR2 are MGHRA and YSYEKL. The length of the CDR3 is 17 residues. Unmatched junction bases numbered 14, after V lost 0 bases and J lost 7 bases. The DNA for the CDR3 is TGCGCCAGCAGCCAAGATCCGGCAGGGGGTCATGGGGGTGGCTACACCTTC. Translation gives CASSQDPAGGHGGGYTF.

This chain connects TRBV18 to TRBJ1-1; D possibly corresponds to TRBD1 (5 bases). The CDR3 has 15 amino acids. Germline lookup yields CDR1 KGHSH and CDR2 LQKENI. Trimming cost V 4 bases and J 0 bases, with 12 bases left between them. The DNA of the CDR3 is TGTGCCAGCTCACGGCAGGGAGGAATGAACACTGAAGCTTTCTTT. Its protein is CASSRQGGMNTEAFF.

The chain combines TRBV6-5 with TRBJ2-5; 7 positions agree with TRBD1. Germline V CDR1 and CDR2: MNHEY, SVGAGI. The ends lost 5 bases at V and 5 bases at J; junction bases unmatched: 11. The CDR3 is 15 amino acids. The CDR3 reads CASSKSRQGSETQYF. In DNA, the CDR3 is TGTGCCAGCAGTAAATCCCGACAGGGCTCGGAGACCCAGTACTTC.

This rearrangement joins TRBV5-1 to TRBJ1-4, with 8 bases matching TRBD1. The CDR3 runs 15 residues. Germline V gene sequence: CDR1 SGHRS, CDR2 YFSETQ. V shed 0 bases and J 8 bases; nucleotides not matched to a gene: 6. The chain's CDR3 is CASSLEGTGGEKLFF. The DNA of the CDR3 is TGCGCCAGCAGCTTGGAGGGGACAGGAGGGGAAAAACTGTTTTTT.

V usage is TRBV5-1 and J usage is TRBJ1-5; D is undetermined. This CDR3 has 14 amino acids. CDR1 and CDR2 (germline): SGHRS, YFSETQ. V lost 0 bases and J 3 bases, leaving 7 bases between the germline ends. The DNA for the CDR3 is TGCGCCAGCAGCTTGGGAGAGGACAATCAGCCCCAGCATTTT. It codes for CASSLGEDNQPQHF.

A single count supports this clone. V is TRBV27 and J is TRBJ2-7; the match to TRBD2 covers 7 bases. Trimming took 5 bases from V and 0 from J; bases not matched to a gene: 4. This CDR3 has 14 residues. CDR1 MNHEY and CDR2 SMNVEV come from the germline V gene (reference sequence). The CDR3 nucleotides are TGTGCCAGCAGTAGATCTAGCGGCTCCTACGAGCAGTACTTC. Translated: CASSRSSGSYEQYF.

The chain couples TRBV3-1 (or the pseudogene TRBV3-2) to TRBJ2-1; D might be TRBD2 (5 bases). The CDR3 is 16 amino acids. In germline, CDR1 is LGHDT, CDR2 YNNKEL (reference sequence). Trimming took 1 base from V and 6 from J, leaving 16 bases between them. The CDR3 DNA reads as TGTGCCAGCAGCCAAGGAGTAAGACTAAGCGGCAATGAGCAGTTCTTC. Translation: CASSQGVRLSGNEQFF.

The chain links TRBV30 to TRBJ2-2; 7 nucleotides agree with TRBD2. Trimming took 8 bases from V and 0 from J; bases not matched to a gene: 9. The CDR3 is 15 amino acids. CDR1 and CDR2 (germline): GTSNPN, SVGIG (reference sequence). The CDR3 sequence is CALWGTISNTGELFF. The CDR3 region has the DNA TGTGCCCTTTGGGGGACTATCTCGAACACCGGGGAGCTGTTTTTT. Together with reference TRBV30 and TRBJ2-2, the CDR3 gives the full variable domain: SQTIHQWPATLVQPVGSPLSLECTVEGTSNPNLYWYRQAAGRGLQLLFYSVGIGQISSEVPQNLSASRPQDRQFILSSKKLLLSDSGFYLCALWGTISNTGELFFGEGSRLTVL.